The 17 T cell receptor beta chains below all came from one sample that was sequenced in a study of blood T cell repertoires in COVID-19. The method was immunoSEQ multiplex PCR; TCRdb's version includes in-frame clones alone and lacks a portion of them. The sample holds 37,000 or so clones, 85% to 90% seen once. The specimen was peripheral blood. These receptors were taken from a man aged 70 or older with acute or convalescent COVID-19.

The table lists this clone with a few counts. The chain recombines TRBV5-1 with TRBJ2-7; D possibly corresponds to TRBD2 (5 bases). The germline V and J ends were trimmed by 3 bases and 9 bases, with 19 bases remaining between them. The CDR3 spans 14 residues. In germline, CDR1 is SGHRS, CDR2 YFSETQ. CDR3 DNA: TGCGCCAGCAGCTCCGAGGGAGTCCCACCTGGGCAGTACTTC. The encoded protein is CASSSEGVPPGQYF.

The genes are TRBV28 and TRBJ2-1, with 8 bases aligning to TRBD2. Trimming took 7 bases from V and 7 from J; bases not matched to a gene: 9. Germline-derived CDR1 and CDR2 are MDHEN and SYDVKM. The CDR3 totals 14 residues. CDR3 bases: TGTGCCAGCAAGGGGACTAGGAGAAGTAATGAGCAGTTCTTC. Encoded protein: CASKGTRRSNEQFF. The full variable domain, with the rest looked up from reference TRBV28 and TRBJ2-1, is DVKVTQSSRYLVKRTGEKVFLECVQDMDHENMFWYRQDPGLGLRLIYFSYDVKMKEKGDIPEGYSVSREKKERFSLILESASTNQTSMYLCASKGTRRSNEQFFGPGTRLTVL.

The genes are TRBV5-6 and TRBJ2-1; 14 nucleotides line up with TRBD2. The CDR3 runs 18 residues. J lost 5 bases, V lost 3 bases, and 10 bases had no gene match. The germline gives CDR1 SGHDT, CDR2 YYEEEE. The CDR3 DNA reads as TGTGCCAGCAGCTGGCGACCGGGACTAGCGGGAGTTAACAATGAGCAGTTCTTC. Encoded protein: CASSWRPGLAGVNNEQFF. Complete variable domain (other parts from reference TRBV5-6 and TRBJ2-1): DAGVTQSPTHLIKTRGQQVTLRCSPKSGHDTVSWYQQALGQGPQFIFQYYEEEERQRGNFPDRFSGHQFPNYSSELNVNALLLGDSALYLCASSWRPGLAGVNNEQFFGPGTRLTVL.

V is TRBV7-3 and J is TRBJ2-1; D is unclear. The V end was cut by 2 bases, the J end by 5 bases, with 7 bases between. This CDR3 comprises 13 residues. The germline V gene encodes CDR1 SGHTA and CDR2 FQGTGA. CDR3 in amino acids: CASSLSVDNEQFF. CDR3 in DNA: TGTGCCAGCAGCTTATCAGTCGACAATGAGCAGTTCTTC.

The DNA of the CDR3 is TGTGCCAGCAGCTTAGAACAGGGATGGGCTTTCTTT. Translated: CASSLEQGWAFF. The rearrangement joins TRBV7-9 to TRBJ1-1; maybe TRBD1 (6 bases). The germline V gene has CDR1 SEHNR and CDR2 FQNEAQ (reference sequence). Trimming left V 1 base short and J 11 bases short, with 11 bases between. The CDR3 contains 12 residues.

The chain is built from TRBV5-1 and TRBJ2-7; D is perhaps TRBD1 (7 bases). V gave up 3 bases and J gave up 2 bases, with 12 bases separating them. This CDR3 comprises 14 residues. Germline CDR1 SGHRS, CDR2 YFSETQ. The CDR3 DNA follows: TGCGCCAGCAGCTCGGGGGACAGACCCTACGAGCAGTACTTC. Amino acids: CASSSGDRPYEQYF.

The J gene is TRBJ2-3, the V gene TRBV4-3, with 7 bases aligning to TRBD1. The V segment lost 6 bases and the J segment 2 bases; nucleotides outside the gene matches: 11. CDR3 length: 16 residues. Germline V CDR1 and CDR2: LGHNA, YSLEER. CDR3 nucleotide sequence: TGCGCCAGCAGTTCATTAAAGGGGGCGGTCACAGATACGCAGTATTTT. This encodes CASSSLKGAVTDTQYF.

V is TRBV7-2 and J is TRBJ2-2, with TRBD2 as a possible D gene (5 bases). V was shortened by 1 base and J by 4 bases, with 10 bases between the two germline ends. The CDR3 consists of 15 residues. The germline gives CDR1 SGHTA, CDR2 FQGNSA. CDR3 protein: CASSLDTAGTGELFF. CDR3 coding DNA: TGTGCCAGCAGCTTAGATACGGCGGGCACCGGGGAGCTGTTTTTT.

The CDR3 region has the DNA TGCGCCAGCAGCTCAGCTCTAACGGGACAGGGGAATTCACCCCTCCACTTT. Protein sequence: CASSSALTGQGNSPLHF. The genes are TRBV5-1 and TRBJ1-6, with TRBD1 matching over 10 bases. CDR3 size: 17 residues. CDR1 is SGHRS, CDR2 YFSETQ, per germline. V lost 3 bases and J lost 7; bases outside the gene matches: 10.

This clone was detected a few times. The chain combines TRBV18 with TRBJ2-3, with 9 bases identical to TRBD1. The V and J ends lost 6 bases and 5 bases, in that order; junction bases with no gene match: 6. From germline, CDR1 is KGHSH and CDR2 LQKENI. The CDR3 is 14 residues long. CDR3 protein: CASSLDRGVDTQYF. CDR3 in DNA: TGTGCCAGCTCCTTGGACAGGGGAGTAGATACGCAGTATTTT.

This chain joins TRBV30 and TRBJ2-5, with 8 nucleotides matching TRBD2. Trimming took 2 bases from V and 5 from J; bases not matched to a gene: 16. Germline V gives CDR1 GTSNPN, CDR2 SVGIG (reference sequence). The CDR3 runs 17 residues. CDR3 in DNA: TGTGCCTGGAGTCCCGGATTGGGTAGCGGGATAGCTGAGACCCAGTACTTC. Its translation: CAWSPGLGSGIAETQYF.

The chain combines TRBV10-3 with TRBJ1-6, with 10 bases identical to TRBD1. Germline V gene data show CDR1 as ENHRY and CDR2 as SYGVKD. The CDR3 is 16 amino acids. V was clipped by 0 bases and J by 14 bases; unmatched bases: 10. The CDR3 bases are TGTGCCATCAGTGAGTCAGCGGAAGGGACAGGGGAATCCCTCCACTTT. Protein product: CAISESAEGTGESLHF.

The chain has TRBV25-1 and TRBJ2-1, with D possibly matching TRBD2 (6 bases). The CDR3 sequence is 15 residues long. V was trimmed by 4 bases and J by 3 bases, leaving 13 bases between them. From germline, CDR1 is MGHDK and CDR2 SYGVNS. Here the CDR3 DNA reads TGTGCCAGCAGTGCTACGGGAGTAGTCTACAATGAGCAGTTCTTC. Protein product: CASSATGVVYNEQFF.

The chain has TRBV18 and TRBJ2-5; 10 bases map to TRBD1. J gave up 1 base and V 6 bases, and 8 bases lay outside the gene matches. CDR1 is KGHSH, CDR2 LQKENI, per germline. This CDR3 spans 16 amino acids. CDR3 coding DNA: TGTGCCAGCTCCCAAAGGGGGACAGGGGTCCAAGAGACCCAGTACTTC. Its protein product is CASSQRGTGVQETQYF.

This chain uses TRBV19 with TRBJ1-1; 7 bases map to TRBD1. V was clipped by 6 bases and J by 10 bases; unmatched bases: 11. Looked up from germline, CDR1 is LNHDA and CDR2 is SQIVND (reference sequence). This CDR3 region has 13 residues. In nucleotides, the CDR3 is TGTGCCAGTAGCTTCGACAGGGCTCGTGGAGCTTTCTTT. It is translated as CASSFDRARGAFF.

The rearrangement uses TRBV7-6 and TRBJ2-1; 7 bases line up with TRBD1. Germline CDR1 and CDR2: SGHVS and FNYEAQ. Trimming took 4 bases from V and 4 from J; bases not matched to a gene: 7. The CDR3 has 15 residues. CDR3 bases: TGTGCCAGCAGCTCACCGACAGGGCGTTACAATGAGCAGTTCTTC. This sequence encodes CASSSPTGRYNEQFF.

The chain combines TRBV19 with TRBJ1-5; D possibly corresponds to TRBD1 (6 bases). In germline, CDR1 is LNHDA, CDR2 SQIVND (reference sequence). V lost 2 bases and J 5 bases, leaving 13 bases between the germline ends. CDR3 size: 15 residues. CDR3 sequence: CASSIWNRADQPQHF. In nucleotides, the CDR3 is TGTGCCAGTAGTATATGGAACAGGGCGGATCAGCCCCAGCATTTT.